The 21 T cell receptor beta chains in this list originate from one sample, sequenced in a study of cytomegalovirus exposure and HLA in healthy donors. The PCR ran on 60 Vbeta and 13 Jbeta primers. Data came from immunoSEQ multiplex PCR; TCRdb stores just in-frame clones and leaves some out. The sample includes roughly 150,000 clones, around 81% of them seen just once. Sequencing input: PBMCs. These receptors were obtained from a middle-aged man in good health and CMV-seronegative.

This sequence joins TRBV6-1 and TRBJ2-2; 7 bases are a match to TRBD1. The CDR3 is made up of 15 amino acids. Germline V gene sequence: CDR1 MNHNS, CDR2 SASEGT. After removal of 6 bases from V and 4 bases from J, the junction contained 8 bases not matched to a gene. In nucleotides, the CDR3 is TGTGCCAGCAGGGGACAGACAGGGCTCACCGGGGAGCTGTTTTTT. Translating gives CASRGQTGLTGELFF.

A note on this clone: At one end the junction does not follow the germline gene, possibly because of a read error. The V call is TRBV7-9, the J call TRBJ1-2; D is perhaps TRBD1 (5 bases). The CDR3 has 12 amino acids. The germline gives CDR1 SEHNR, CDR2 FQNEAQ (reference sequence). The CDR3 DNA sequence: TGTTCCAGCAGCTTACCCGGGGGTGGCTACACCTTC. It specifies CSSSLPGGGYTF. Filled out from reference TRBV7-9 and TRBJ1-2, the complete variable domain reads DTGVSQNPRHKITKRGQNVTFRCDPISEHNRLYWYRQTLGQGPEFLTYFQNEAQLEKSRLLSDRFSAERPKGSFSTLEIQRTEQGDSAMYLCSSSLPGGGYTFGSGTRLTVV.

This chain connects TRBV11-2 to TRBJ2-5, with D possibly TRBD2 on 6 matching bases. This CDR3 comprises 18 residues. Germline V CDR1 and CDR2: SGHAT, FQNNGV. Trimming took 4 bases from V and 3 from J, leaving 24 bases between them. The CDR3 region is CASSSSTTKRDSKETQYF. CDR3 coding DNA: TGTGCCAGCAGCTCGTCCACCACAAAGAGGGACTCCAAAGAGACCCAGTACTTC.

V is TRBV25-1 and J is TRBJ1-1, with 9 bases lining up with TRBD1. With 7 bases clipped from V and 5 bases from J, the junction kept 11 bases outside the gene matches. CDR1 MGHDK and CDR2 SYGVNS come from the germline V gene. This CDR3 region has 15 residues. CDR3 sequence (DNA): TGTGCCAGCACGGGGACAGGGTTCATAGTTACTGAAGCTTTCTTT. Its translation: CASTGTGFIVTEAFF.

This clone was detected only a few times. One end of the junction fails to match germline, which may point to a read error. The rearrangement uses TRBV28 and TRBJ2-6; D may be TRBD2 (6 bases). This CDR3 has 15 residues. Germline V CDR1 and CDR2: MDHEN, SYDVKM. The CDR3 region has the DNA TGTGCCAGCAGTCGGGGGACCCCTGGGGCCAACGGCCTGACTTTC. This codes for CASSRGTPGANGLTF.

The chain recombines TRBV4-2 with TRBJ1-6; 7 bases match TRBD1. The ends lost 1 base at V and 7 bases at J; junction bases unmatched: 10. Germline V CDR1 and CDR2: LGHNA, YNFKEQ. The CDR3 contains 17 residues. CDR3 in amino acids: CASSQVLYARGNSPLHF. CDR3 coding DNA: TGTGCCAGCAGCCAAGTACTTTACGCCAGGGGGAATTCACCCCTCCACTTT.

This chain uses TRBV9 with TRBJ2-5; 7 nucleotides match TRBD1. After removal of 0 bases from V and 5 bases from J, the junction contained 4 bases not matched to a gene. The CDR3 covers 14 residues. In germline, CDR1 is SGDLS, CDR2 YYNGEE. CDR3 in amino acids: CASSVVGRGETQYF. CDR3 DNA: TGTGCCAGCAGCGTAGTAGGCAGGGGGGAGACCCAGTACTTC.

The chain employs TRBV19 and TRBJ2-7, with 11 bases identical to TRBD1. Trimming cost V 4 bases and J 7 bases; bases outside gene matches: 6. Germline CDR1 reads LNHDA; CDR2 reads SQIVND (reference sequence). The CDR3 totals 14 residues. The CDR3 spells CASSRTGGSGEQYV. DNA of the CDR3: TGTGCCAGTAGTAGGACAGGGGGCTCGGGTGAGCAGTACGTC.

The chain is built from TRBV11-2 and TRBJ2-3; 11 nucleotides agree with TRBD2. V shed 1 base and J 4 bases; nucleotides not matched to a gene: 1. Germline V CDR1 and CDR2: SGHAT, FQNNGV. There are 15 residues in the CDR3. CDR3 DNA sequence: TGTGCCAGCAGCTTAGTAGCGGGGGGGGCAGATACGCAGTATTTT. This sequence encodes CASSLVAGGADTQYF.

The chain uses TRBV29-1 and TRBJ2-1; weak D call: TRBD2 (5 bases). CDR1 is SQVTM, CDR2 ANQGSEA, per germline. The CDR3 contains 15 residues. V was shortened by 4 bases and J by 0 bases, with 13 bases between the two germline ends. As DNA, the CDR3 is TGCAGCGTTGTTGGGGAGTTGGACTCCTACAATGAGCAGTTCTTC. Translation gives CSVVGELDSYNEQFF.

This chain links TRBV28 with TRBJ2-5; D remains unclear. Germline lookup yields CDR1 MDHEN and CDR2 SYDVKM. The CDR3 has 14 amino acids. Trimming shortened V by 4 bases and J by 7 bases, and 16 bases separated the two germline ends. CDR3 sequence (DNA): TGTGCCAGCAGTTCCGACATAGAAGAGACGACCCAGTACTTC. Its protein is CASSSDIEETTQYF.

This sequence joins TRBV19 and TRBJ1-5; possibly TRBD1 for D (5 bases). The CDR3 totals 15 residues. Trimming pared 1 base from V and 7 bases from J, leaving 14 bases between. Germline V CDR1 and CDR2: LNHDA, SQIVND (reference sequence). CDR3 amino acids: CASSIGRALWQPQHF. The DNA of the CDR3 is TGTGCCAGTAGTATAGGCAGGGCACTCTGGCAGCCCCAGCATTTT.

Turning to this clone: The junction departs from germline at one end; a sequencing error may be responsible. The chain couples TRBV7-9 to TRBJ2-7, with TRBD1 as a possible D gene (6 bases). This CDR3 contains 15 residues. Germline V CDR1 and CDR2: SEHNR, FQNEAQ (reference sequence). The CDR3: CSSSLDQGSYYEQYF. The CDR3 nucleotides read TGTTCCAGCAGCTTAGACCAGGGGAGCTATTACGAGCAGTACTTC.

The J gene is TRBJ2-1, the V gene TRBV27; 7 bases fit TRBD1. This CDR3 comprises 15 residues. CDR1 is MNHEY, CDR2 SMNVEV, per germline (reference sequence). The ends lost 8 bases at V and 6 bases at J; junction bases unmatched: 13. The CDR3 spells CASSSAVDRINEQFF. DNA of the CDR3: TGTGCCAGCTCATCGGCTGTGGACAGGATCAATGAGCAGTTCTTC.

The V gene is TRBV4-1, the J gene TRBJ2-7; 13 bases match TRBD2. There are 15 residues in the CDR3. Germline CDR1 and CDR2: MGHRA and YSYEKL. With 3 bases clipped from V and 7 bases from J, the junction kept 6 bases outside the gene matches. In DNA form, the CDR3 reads TGCGCCAGCAGCCACCGACTAGCGGGAGGAGATGAGCAGTACTTC. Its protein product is CASSHRLAGGDEQYF.

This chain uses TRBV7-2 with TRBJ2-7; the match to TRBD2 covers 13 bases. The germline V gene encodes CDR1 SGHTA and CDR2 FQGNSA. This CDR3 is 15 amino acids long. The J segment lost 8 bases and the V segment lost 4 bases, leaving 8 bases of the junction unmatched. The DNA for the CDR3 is TGTGCCAGCAGCTATGGGACTAGCGGGACCACGCAGCAGTACGTC. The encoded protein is CASSYGTSGTTQQYV.

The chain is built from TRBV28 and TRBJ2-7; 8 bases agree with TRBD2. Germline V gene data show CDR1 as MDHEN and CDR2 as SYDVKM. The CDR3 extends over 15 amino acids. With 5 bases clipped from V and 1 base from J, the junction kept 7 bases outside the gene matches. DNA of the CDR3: TGTGCCAGCAGTCCATCTCGCGGGAGGTCCTACGAGCAGTACTTC. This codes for CASSPSRGRSYEQYF.

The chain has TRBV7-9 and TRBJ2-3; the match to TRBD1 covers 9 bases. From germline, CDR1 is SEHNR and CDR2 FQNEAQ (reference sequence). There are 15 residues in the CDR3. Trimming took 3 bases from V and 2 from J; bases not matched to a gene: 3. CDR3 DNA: TGTGCCAGCAGCTTCGGACAGGGGCTCACAGATACGCAGTATTTT. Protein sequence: CASSFGQGLTDTQYF.

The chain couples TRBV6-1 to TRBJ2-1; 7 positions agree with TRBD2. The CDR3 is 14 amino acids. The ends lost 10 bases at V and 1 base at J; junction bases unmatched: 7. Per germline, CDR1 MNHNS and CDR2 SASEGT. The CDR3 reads CATTGLVSYNEQFF. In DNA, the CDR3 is TGTGCCACCACCGGACTAGTGTCCTACAATGAGCAGTTCTTC.

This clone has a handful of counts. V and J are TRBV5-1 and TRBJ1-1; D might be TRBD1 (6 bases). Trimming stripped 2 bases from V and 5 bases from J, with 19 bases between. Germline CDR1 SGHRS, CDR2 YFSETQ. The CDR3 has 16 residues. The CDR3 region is CASSFVQGNSETEAFF. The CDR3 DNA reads TGCGCCAGCAGCTTTGTGCAGGGGAATAGTGAAACTGAAGCTTTCTTT.

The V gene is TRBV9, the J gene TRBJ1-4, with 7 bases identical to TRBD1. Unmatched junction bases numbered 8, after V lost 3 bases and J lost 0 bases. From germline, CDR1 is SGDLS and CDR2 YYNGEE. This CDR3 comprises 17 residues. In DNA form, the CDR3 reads TGTGCCAGCAGCGCCGAAGGGGGGACAGCAACTAATGAAAAACTGTTTTTT. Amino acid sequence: CASSAEGGTATNEKLFF.